This T cell receptor (beta chain) was sequenced for a study of blood T cell repertoires in COVID-19. Clones were read by immunoSEQ multiplex PCR, and TCRdb kept only the in-frame ones, dropping some. Of approximately 80,000 clones in the sample, roughly 88% were seen once. The CDR3 totals 15 residues. With 3 bases removed from V and 8 bases from J, the gap between germline ends came to 14 bases. The germline gives CDR1 SNHLY, CDR2 FYNNEI. This clone was seen only a few times. The chain combines TRBV2 with TRBJ1-6; the D gene is possibly TRBD1 (5 bases). What was sequenced was peripheral blood. This sequence was found in a human donor in a cohort sampled during active COVID-19. The CDR3 reads CASSEGGRAHSPLHF. The CDR3 DNA is TGTGCCAGCAGTGAGGGTGGCAGGGCTCATTCACCCCTCCACTTT.